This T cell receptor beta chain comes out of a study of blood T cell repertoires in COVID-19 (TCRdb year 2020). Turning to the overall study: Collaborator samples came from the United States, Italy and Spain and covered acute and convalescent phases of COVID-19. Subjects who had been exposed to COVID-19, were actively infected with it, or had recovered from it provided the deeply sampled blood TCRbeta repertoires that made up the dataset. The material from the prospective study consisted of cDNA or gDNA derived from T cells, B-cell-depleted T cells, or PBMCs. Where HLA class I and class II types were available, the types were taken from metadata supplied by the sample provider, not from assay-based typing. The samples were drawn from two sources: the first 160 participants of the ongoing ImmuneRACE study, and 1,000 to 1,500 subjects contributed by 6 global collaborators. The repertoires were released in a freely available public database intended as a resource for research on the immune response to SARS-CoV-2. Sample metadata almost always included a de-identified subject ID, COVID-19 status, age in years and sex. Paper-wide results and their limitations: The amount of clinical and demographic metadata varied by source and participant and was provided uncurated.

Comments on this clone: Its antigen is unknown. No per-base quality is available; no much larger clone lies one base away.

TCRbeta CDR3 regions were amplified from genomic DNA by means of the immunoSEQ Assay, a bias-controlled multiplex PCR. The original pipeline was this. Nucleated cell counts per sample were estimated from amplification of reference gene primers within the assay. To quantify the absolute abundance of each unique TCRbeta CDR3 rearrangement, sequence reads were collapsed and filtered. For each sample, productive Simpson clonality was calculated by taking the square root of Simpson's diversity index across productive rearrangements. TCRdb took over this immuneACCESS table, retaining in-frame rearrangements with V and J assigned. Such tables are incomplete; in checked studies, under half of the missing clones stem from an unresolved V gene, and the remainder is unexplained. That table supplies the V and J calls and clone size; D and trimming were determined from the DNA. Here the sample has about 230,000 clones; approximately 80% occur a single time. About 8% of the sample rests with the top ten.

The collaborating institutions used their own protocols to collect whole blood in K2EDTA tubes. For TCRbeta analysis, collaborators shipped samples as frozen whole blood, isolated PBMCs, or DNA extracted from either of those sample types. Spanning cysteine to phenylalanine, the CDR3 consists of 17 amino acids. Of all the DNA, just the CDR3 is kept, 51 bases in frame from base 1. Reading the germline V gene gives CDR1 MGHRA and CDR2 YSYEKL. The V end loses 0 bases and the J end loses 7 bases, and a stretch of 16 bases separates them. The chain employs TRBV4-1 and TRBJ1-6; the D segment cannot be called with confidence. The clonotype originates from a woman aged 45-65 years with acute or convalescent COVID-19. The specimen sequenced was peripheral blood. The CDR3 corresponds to CASSQEDLANLNSPLHF. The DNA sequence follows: TGCGCCAGCAGCCAAGAGGACTTGGCCAACCTCAATTCACCCCTCCACTTT.